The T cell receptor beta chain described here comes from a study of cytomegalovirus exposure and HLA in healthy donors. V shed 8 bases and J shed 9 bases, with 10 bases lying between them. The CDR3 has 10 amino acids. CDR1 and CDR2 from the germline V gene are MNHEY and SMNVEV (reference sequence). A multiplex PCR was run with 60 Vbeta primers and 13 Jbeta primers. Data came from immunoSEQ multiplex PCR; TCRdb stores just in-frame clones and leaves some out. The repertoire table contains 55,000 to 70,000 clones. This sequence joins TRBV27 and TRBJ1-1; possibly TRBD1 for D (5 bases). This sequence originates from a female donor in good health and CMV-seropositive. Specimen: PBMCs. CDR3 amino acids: CASGPGKAFF. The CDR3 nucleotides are TGTGCCAGCGGCCCAGGGAAAGCTTTCTTT.